This T cell receptor beta chain is from a study of cytomegalovirus exposure and HLA in healthy donors. Across the whole study: Of the donors genotyped, a few hundred in all, 75% to 85% fell in the Caucasian-associated ancestry cluster.

Study-wide findings and caveats: The authors listed about 170 TCR beta chains as cytomegalovirus-associated. Later work showed greater clonal expansion in HLA-associated TCR beta chains than in equally common others. Data from an earlier analysis indicated that most TCR beta V segments were productive either about 87% or about 30% of the time.

13 Jbeta primers and 60 Vbeta primers were used for the PCR. Only in-frame clones appear in the TCRdb table, and some are missing; sequencing was by immunoSEQ multiplex PCR. The top ten hold roughly 8.6% of the sample, which has 95,000 to 150,000 clones, about 62% seen once. Comment on this clone: The antigen is not known.

Looked up from germline, CDR1 is MNHEY and CDR2 is SVGAGI. This CDR3 is 14 amino acids long. V was shortened by 6 bases and J by 7 bases, with 15 bases between the two germline ends. The receptor comes from a woman in her thirties or forties in good health and CMV-seropositive. This chain connects TRBV6-5 to TRBJ1-4, with D unclear. The sample comprised PBMCs. CDR3 DNA sequence: TGTGCCAGCAGCCTCCGACTCGAGGGTGAAAAACTGTTTTTT. This translates into CASSLRLEGEKLFF.